This T cell receptor (beta chain) was documented in a study of T cells in Graves' hyperthyroidism and ophthalmopathy. This clonotype was counted between two and nine times. Authors of the study amplified TCR beta CDR3 regions from RNA transcripts. Using the HTBI primer set, a first-round RT-PCR was run on the TCR CDR3. TCRdb recomputed calls from the multiplex PCR reads with MiXCR, one row per CDR3 protein. The top ten hold around 7% of the sample, which has 500,000 to 750,000 distinct CDR3 sequences, 13% to 15% seen once. CDR3 length equals 15 residues. CDR1 is SEHNR, CDR2 FQNEAQ, per germline (reference sequence). The germline V and J ends were trimmed by 6 bases and 1 base, with 10 bases remaining between them. Roughly 10 ml of fresh peripheral blood supplied the PBMCs.

Sequences were obtained from blood. The chain links TRBV7-9 to TRBJ2-6; no clear D. This receptor was obtained from a young woman with Graves' ophthalmopathy. CDR3 sequence (DNA): TGTGCCAGCAGTCCGAGTTGGTCTGGGGCCAACGTCCTGACTTTC. Its protein product is CASSPSWSGANVLTF.